Listed below are T cell receptor beta chains from one sample, sequenced in a study of cytomegalovirus exposure and HLA in healthy donors. Data came from immunoSEQ multiplex PCR; TCRdb stores just in-frame clones and leaves some out. The data contain 150,000 or so clones, roughly 80% of them seen just once; the ten biggest clones take up about 0.76%. Sequencing was done on a sample of PBMCs. These receptor sequences come from a woman aged 18-29 years in good health and CMV-seronegative. CDR3s include the opening cysteine and the closing phenylalanine or tryptophan. A D gene is named only where the DNA matches it firmly. Clone size is shown for a subset of rows, as once, few, many or a class of expanded clone.

clone_size	v_call	d_call	j_call	cdr3_nt	cdr3_aa
.	TRBV4-1	.	TRBJ2-2	TGCGCCAGCAGCTCCAGTAAAAACACCGGGGAGCTGTTTTTT	CASSSSKNTGELFF
.	TRBV5-1	.	TRBJ2-7	TGCGCCAGCAGCCTCCCGGCCTACGAGCAGTACTTC	CASSLPAYEQYF
.	TRBV5-4	TRBD1	TRBJ1-3	TGTGCCAGCAGCCCCGGCGGGGGACAGGTTACAAGAAACACCATATATTTT	CASSPGGGQVTRNTIYF
.	TRBV9	.	TRBJ2-5	TGTGCCAGCAGCGTAGAAGGATTGCGGGGTTGGGAGACCCAGTACTTC	CASSVEGLRGWETQYF
.	TRBV5-1	TRBD2	TRBJ2-1	TGCGCCAGCAGCCCGACTAGCGGGTTTGAAAATGAGCAGTTCTTC	CASSPTSGFENEQFF
.	TRBV28	.	TRBJ1-3	TGTGCCAGCAGCGGGGGCTCTGGAAACACCATATATTTT	CASSGGSGNTIYF
once	TRBV7-9	TRBD1	TRBJ1-1	TGTGCCAGCAGCGACGGACAGGGTAAAGCTTTCTTT	CASSDGQGKAFF
.	TRBV2	.	TRBJ2-5	TGTGCCAGCAGTGAATACCGCAGGGAAGGAAGAGAGACCCAGTACTTC	CASSEYRREGRETQYF
.	TRBV7-2	.	TRBJ2-3	TGTGCCAGCAGCTTAGACGGAGCAGTTCCAGATACGCAGTATTTT	CASSLDGAVPDTQYF
.	TRBV19	.	TRBJ1-3	TGTGCCAGTAGTATAGGGGGAGCGTCCGGAAACACCATATATTTT	CASSIGGASGNTIYF
.	TRBV29-1	.	TRBJ2-3	TGCAGCGTTGGACTAACAGATACGCAGTATTTT	CSVGLTDTQYF
.	TRBV2	TRBD2	TRBJ2-1	TGTGCCAGCGGGAAGCGGGAAGTCAATGAGCAGTTCTTC	CASGKREVNEQFF
.	TRBV5-4	TRBD2	TRBJ2-7	TGTGCCAGCAGCTTGGGAGCGGGGGTCCTCTACGAGCAGTACTTC	CASSLGAGVLYEQYF
.	TRBV5-4	.	TRBJ1-1	TGTGCCAGCAGCCCACCCAGGGGTATGAACACTGAAGCTTTCTTT	CASSPPRGMNTEAFF
once	TRBV4-1	.	TRBJ2-3	TGCGCCAGCAGCCAAGCCGTGGTCAGGGGCGGAGATACGCAGTATTTT	CASSQAVVRGGDTQYF
.	TRBV27	TRBD1	TRBJ2-5	TGTGCCAGCAGTTTATTGGGGACAGGGGTGGAGGGGCAAGAGACCCAGTACTTC	CASSLLGTGVEGQETQYF
.	TRBV6-1	.	TRBJ1-1	TGTGCCAGCAGGGAAGATTGGGGGGTCTCGCAAGCTTTCTTT	CASREDWGVSQAFF
.	TRBV7-9	.	TRBJ1-4	TGTGCCAGCAGGTTACCGGGGGGTTTTGGAGATGAAAAACTGTTTTTT	CASRLPGGFGDEKLFF
.	TRBV25-1	TRBD1	TRBJ2-5	TGTGCCAGCAGTGAATATGGGGGACAGGGACAAGAGGCCCAGTACTTC	CASSEYGGQGQEAQYF
.	TRBV4-3	TRBD1	TRBJ1-1	TGCGCCAGCAGCCCCACAGGGGGCGGAAACAGGGGGTCCAGGTCGGAGAACACTGAAGCTTTCTTT	CASSPTGGGNRGSRSENTEAFF
.	TRBV18	.	TRBJ2-3	TGTGCCAGCTCACGCCGGACTATCGGGAATAGCACAGATACGCAGTATTTT	CASSRRTIGNSTDTQYF
.	TRBV5-1	TRBD2	TRBJ2-7	TGCGCCAGCAGCTCACTAGCGGGAGGCACCTACGAGCAGTACTTC	CASSSLAGGTYEQYF
.	TRBV7-2	.	TRBJ2-7	TGTGCCAGCAGCCCACTGAGCTCCTACGAGCAGTACTTC	CASSPLSSYEQYF
once	TRBV29-1	TRBD1	TRBJ1-3	TGCAGCGTGAGGGACAGGGCAATCTCTGGAAACACCATATATTTT	CSVRDRAISGNTIYF
.	TRBV7-9	.	TRBJ1-5	TGTTCCAGCAGCTTAGCCAGTTTCAATCAGCCCCAGCATTTT	CSSSLASFNQPQHF
.	TRBV2	.	TRBJ2-7	TGTGCCAGCAGTACCCTCAGGGGTGGTGGCGAGCAGTACTTC	CASSTLRGGGEQYF
.	TRBV28	.	TRBJ1-4	TGTGCCAGCAGTTCGCCAGGGTCCCCCCGATTAAATGAAAAACTGTTTTTT	CASSSPGSPRLNEKLFF
.	TRBV2	.	TRBJ1-3	TGTGCCAGCACTAACACTTACAGACAGGCCTCTGGAAACACCATATATTTT	CASTNTYRQASGNTIYF
.	TRBV5-1	.	TRBJ2-3	TGCGCCAGCAGCCTCGAAGCGGGCACAGATACGCAGTATTTT	CASSLEAGTDTQYF
.	TRBV5-1	TRBD1	TRBJ2-7	TGCGCCAGCAGCTTGGAGGGGGCCCGTTCCTACGAGCAGTACTTC	CASSLEGARSYEQYF
once	TRBV28	.	TRBJ2-7	TGTGCCAGCAGTTCTGAGGATTACGAGCAGTACTTC	CASSSEDYEQYF
.	TRBV9	.	TRBJ2-3	TGTGCCAGCAGCGCCGGGAATACAGATACGCAGTATTTT	CASSAGNTDTQYF
.	TRBV13	.	TRBJ2-2	TGTGCCAGCAGCCCCTATTGGGGGCCTACCGGGGAGCTGTTTTTT	CASSPYWGPTGELFF
.	TRBV6-8	TRBD2	TRBJ2-7	TGTGCCAGCAGTTACGGATCGCTAGCGGGAACCTGCTCCTACGAGCAGTACTTC	CASSYGSLAGTCSYEQYF
few	TRBV5-1	.	TRBJ2-2	TGCGCCAGCAGCTTTTCGACTCCGAACACCGGGGAGCTGTTTTTT	CASSFSTPNTGELFF
many	TRBV6-1	.	TRBJ1-5	TGTGCCAGCAGTACGGCGACAGCCAATCAGCCCCAGCATTTT	CASSTATANQPQHF
.	TRBV6-1	TRBD1	TRBJ2-2	TGTGCCAGCAGTGATGAGGGGGCAGGCACCGGGGAGCTGTTTTTT	CASSDEGAGTGELFF
.	TRBV4-1	TRBD2	TRBJ2-5	TGCGCCAGCAGCCAGGCCGTTATAGCGGGAGGGCCAGGTGAGACCCAGTACTTC	CASSQAVIAGGPGETQYF
.	TRBV28	.	TRBJ1-2	TGTGCCAGCAGTATCATAACAGGAAGGAGAGGCTTTACCACCTTC	CASSIITGRRGFTTF
.	TRBV28	.	TRBJ2-3	TGTGCCAGCGTACACAAACCTGCAGGGTCCGGAGATACGCAGTATTTT	CASVHKPAGSGDTQYF
.	TRBV30	TRBD1	TRBJ1-5	TGTGCCTGGAGCTGGACAGGATTAAATCAGCCCCAGCATTTT	CAWSWTGLNQPQHF
.	TRBV4-2	TRBD1	TRBJ1-3	TGTGCCAGCAGCCAAGCAAACAGGGGCTCTGGAAACACCATATATTTT	CASSQANRGSGNTIYF
few	TRBV7-9	TRBD2	TRBJ2-1	TGTTCCAGCAGCTTAAGGGTGAGGGAGGGGTACAATGAGCAGTTCTTC	CSSSLRVREGYNEQFF
.	TRBV11-1	TRBD2	TRBJ2-3	TGTGCCAGCAGCTCACGAAGACTAGCGGGAGCGGGTGATACGCAGTATTTT	CASSSRRLAGAGDTQYF
.	TRBV27	.	TRBJ1-5	TGTGCCAGCAGTCCCATGACTGCAGGGTCTTATAGCAATCAGCCCCAGCATTTT	CASSPMTAGSYSNQPQHF
few	TRBV5-8	.	TRBJ1-6	TGTGCCAGCAGTTATATCCTCAGCGGTAATTCACCCCTCCACTTT	CASSYILSGNSPLHF
once	TRBV19	.	TRBJ1-5	TGTGCCAGTAGCGAGGATTGGGGCGGCAATCAGCCCCAGCATTTT	CASSEDWGGNQPQHF
.	TRBV5-1	.	TRBJ1-2	TGCGCCAGCAGCTTGGGAGACACCCATAACTATGGCTACACCTTC	CASSLGDTHNYGYTF
.	TRBV27	.	TRBJ2-7	TGTGCCAGCAGTTTAGGGGGCTACGAGCAGTACTTC	CASSLGGYEQYF